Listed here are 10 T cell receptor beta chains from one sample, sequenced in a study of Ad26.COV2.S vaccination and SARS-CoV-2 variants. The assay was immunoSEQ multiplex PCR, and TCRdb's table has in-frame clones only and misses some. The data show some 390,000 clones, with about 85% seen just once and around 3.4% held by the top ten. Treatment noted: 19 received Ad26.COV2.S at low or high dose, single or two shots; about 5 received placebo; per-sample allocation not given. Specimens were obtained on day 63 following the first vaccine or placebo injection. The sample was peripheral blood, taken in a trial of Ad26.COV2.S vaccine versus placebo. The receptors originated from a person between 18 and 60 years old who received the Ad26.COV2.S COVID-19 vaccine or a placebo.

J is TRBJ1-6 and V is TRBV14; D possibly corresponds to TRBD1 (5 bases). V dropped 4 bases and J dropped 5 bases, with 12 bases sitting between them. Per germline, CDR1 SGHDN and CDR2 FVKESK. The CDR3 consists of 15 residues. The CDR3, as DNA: TGTGCCAGCAGCCGTCCCGGGACTCATAATTCACCCCTCCACTTT. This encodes CASSRPGTHNSPLHF.

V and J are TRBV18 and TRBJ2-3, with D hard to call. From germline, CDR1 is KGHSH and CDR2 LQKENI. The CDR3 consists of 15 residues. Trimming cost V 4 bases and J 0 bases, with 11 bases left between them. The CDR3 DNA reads TGTGCCAGCTCACGGGAATACGCTAGCACAGATACGCAGTATTTT. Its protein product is CASSREYASTDTQYF.

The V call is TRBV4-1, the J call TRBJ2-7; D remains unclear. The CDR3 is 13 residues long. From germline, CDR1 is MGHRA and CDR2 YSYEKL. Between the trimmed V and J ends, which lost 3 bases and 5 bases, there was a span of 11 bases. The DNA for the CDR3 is TGCGCCAGCAGCCAGCCCGGTGGGGACGAGCAGTACTTC. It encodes CASSQPGGDEQYF.

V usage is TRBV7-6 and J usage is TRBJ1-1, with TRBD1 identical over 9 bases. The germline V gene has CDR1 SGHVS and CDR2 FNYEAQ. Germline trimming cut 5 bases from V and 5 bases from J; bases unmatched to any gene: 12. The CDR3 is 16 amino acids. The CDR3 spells CASSAGPRDRVTEAFF. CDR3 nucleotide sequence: TGTGCCAGCAGCGCTGGACCCCGGGACAGGGTTACTGAAGCTTTCTTT. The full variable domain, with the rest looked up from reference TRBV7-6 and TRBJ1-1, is GAGVSQSPRYKVTKRGQDVALRCDPISGHVSLYWYRQALGQGPEFLTYFNYEAQQDKSGLPNDRFSAERPEGSISTLTIQRTEQRDSAMYRCASSAGPRDRVTEAFFGQGTRLTVV.

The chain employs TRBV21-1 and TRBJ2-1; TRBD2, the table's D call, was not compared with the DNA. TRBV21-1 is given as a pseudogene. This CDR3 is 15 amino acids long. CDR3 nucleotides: TGTGCCGGCGCCCGGGTAGCGGGGGGCGTGGGTGAGCAGTTCTTC. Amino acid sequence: CAGARVAGGVGEQFF.

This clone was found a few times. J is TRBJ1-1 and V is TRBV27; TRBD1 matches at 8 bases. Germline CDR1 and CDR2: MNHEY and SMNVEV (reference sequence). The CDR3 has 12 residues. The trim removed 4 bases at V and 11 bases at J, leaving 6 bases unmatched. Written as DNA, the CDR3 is TGTGCCAGCAGTTCTTTGACAGGGGCCGCTTTCTTT. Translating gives CASSSLTGAAFF.

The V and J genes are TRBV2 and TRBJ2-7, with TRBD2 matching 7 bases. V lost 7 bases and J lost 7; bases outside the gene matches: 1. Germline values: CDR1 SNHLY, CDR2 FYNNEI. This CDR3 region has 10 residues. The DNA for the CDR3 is TGTGCCAGCACCGGGGGGGAGCAGTACTTC. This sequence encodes CASTGGEQYF.

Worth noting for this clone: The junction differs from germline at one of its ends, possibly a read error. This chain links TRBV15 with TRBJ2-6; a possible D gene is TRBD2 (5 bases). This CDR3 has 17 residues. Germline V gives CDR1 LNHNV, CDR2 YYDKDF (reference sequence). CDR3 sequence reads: CPTSRDFSDSGANVLTF. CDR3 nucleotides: TGTCCCACCAGCAGAGATTTTAGCGACTCTGGGGCCAACGTCCTGACTTTC.

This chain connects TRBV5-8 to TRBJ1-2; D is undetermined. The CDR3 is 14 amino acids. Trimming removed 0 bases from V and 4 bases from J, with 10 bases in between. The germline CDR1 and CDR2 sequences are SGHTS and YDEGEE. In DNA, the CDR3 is TGTGCCAGCAGCTTGGCCCCCTCAGGCTATGGCTACACCTTC. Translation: CASSLAPSGYGYTF. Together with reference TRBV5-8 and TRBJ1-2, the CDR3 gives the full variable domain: EAGVTQSPTHLIKTRGQQATLRCSPISGHTSVYWYQQALGLGLQFLLWYDEGEERNRGNFPPRFSGRQFPNYSSELNVNALELEDSALYLCASSLAPSGYGYTFGSGTRLTVV.

CDR3: CASSPDGPSTGELFF. CDR3 bases: TGTGCCAGCTCACCAGACGGGCCTTCCACCGGGGAGCTGTTTTTT. J is TRBJ2-2 and V is TRBV18; D gene uncertain. V shed 2 bases and J shed 4 bases, with 11 bases lying between them. CDR3 length: 15 residues. CDR1 is KGHSH, CDR2 LQKENI, per germline.